This T cell receptor (beta chain) was identified during a study of human T cells and chemical hapten exposure. Indicated time point: healthy volunteer bleed at 6 weeks. Whole blood, unfractionated, served as the material for total RNA extraction. This clonotype was counted only a few times. Separate cDNA molecules received unique molecular identifiers, which the library attached to them. In TCRdb, the RACE reads were re-called with MiXCR into one record per CDR3 protein. The table lists about 65,000 distinct CDR3 sequences, about 5.7% of them singletons. V lost 2 bases and J lost 4, with 9 bases in between. Germline V gene data show CDR1 as MDHEN and CDR2 as SYDVKM. The CDR3 covers 14 residues.

The chain combines TRBV28 with TRBJ1-5; D gene unclear. The sequence was collected from a female donor in good health. Some clones in this sample may be carry-over from other donors' samples. Material for sequencing was whole blood. Written as DNA, the CDR3 is TGTGCCAGCAGTTTAGAAGACCTGAATCAGCCCCAGCATTTT. Its translation: CASSLEDLNQPQHF. The whole variable domain, remainder taken from reference TRBV28 and TRBJ1-5, is DVKVTQSSRYLVKRTGEKVFLECVQDMDHENMFWYRQDPGLGLRLIYFSYDVKMKEKGDIPEGYSVSREKKERFSLILESASTNQTSMYLCASSLEDLNQPQHFGDGTRLSIL.